Below, 11 T cell receptor beta chains from the same sample are listed, as sequenced in a study of post-analysis software for immune sequencing data. Whole-study findings and limits: TRBV5-6, TRBV5-1 and TRBV20-1 were among five TRBV segments more frequent in patients than controls.

Unique molecular identifiers had been added to the TCR beta cDNA libraries. MiXCR, run by TCRdb on the PCR reads, gives a single entry per CDR3 protein. The table has roughly 700,000 distinct CDR3 sequences, about 27% seen once. Which antigens these TCRs recognize remains unknown. The sample comprised blood. The receptors originated from a girl between 10 and 17 years old with multiple sclerosis.

The V and J genes are TRBV20-1 and TRBJ2-1, with D perhaps given as TRBD1 or TRBD2 (5 bases each). Germline CDR1 reads DFQATT; CDR2 reads SNEGSKA (reference sequence). The CDR3 totals 15 residues. V gave up 6 bases and J gave up 5 bases, with 20 bases separating them. CDR3: CSASTGAGNHNEQFF. The CDR3 bases are TGCAGTGCCAGCACCGGGGCAGGGAACCACAATGAGCAGTTCTTC.

This clonotype was observed a handful of times. This rearrangement joins TRBV7-2 to TRBJ2-1; 12 bases agree with TRBD2. Germline CDR1 SGHTA, CDR2 FQGNSA. Trimming took 6 bases from V and 9 from J; bases not matched to a gene: 6. CDR3 length: 14 amino acids. The CDR3 here is CASRPSGGAGEQFF. CDR3 sequence (DNA): TGTGCCAGCAGGCCTAGCGGGGGGGCTGGTGAGCAGTTCTTC.

For this clonotype: The junction differs from germline at one of its ends, possibly a read error. V gene TRBV5-1 combines with J gene TRBJ2-1, with a possible D match to TRBD2 (6 bases). CDR1 SGHRS and CDR2 YFSETQ come from the germline V gene. This CDR3 is built from 13 residues. CDR3 bases: TGCGCCAACAGCTTGGGCGGGGACAATGAGCAGTTCTTC. It translates to CANSLGGDNEQFF.

The chain has TRBV7-9 and TRBJ2-7; 9 nucleotides agree with TRBD1. The germline V gene has CDR1 SEHNR and CDR2 FQNEAQ (reference sequence). With 4 bases clipped from V and 1 base from J, the junction kept 8 bases outside the gene matches. There are 16 residues in the CDR3. This CDR3 reads CASSSTWTGASYEQYF. As DNA, the CDR3 is TGTGCCAGCAGCTCCACTTGGACAGGGGCGTCCTACGAGCAGTACTTC.

The chain joins TRBV28 to TRBJ1-2, with 10 bases lining up with TRBD1. The CDR3 runs to 14 residues. Unmatched junction bases numbered 10, after V lost 8 bases and J lost 7 bases. Looked up from germline, CDR1 is MDHEN and CDR2 is SYDVKM. CDR3 DNA sequence: TGTGCCAGCTCTCCCGGGACAGGGGTATTTGGCTACACCTTC. This gives the protein CASSPGTGVFGYTF.

The chain links TRBV12-3 or TRBV12-4 to TRBJ1-4; no clear D. V lost 8 bases and J lost 5, with 6 bases in between. The CDR3 runs to 11 residues. The DNA of the CDR3 is TGTGCCAGCGGAATAAATGAAAAACTGTTTTTT. Translating it yields CASGINEKLFF.

This clonotype was detected ten times or more. The chain joins TRBV29-1 to TRBJ2-1; 11 positions match TRBD2. V was clipped by 7 bases and J by 0 bases; unmatched bases: 11. Germline V CDR1 and CDR2: SQVTM, ANQGSEA. The CDR3 totals 17 residues. The CDR3 here is CSGRTGTSGSSYNEQFF. The CDR3, as DNA: TGCAGCGGAAGAACCGGGACTAGCGGCAGCTCCTACAATGAGCAGTTCTTC.

To note about this clonotype: A junction boundary mismatches the germline segment, possibly from a read error. The rearrangement uses TRBV12-3 or TRBV12-4 and TRBJ2-3; D unclear. The CDR3 has 13 amino acids. The CDR3 loop is CTSSLSPADTQYF. The DNA of the CDR3 is TGTACCAGCAGTTTGTCGCCAGCAGATACGCAGTATTTT.

The gene calls are TRBV28 and TRBJ1-2, with 7 bases matching TRBD1. Germline CDR1 MDHEN, CDR2 SYDVKM. CDR3 length: 19 residues. V lost 2 bases, J lost 0 bases, and 15 bases stayed unmatched. The chain's CDR3 is CASSLPDRVLTLPNYGYTF. CDR3 in DNA: TGTGCCAGCAGTTTACCCGACAGGGTGCTTACCCTTCCTAACTATGGCTACACCTTC.

Only a few counts were recorded for this clonotype. The J gene is TRBJ2-1, the V gene TRBV7-2, with TRBD2 as a possible D gene (6 bases). Germline lookup yields CDR1 SGHTA and CDR2 FQGNSA. V lost 11 bases to trimming and J lost 0 bases, with 14 bases between them. The CDR3 has 14 amino acids. The CDR3: CASGTRNSYNEQFF. The CDR3 coding sequence is TGTGCCTCCGGGACTCGAAACTCCTACAATGAGCAGTTCTTC.

The genes are TRBV5-1 and TRBJ2-1; no firm D call. This CDR3 is 15 amino acids long. V lost 3 bases and J 5 bases, leaving 15 bases between the germline ends. The germline CDR1 and CDR2 sequences are SGHRS and YFSETQ. The CDR3 here is CASSWLSPSNNEQFF. CDR3 nucleotide sequence: TGCGCCAGCAGCTGGTTATCCCCGAGTAACAATGAGCAGTTCTTC.